What follows are 2 T cell receptor beta chains derived from one specimen sequenced in a study of control samples from healthy donors and cancer patients. The protocol was immunoSEQ multiplex PCR, while the TCRdb copy is restricted to in-frame clones and leaves out a portion. The sample shows some 130,000 clones, about nine tenths of them seen only once. The specimen was blood. Receptors were obtained from a man aged 18-30 years in good health.

The J gene is TRBJ1-2, the V gene TRBV5-1; no definite D call. The CDR3 has 14 amino acids. The V gene's germline CDR1 is SGHRS and CDR2 YFSETQ. Trimming removed 4 bases from V and 4 bases from J, with 14 bases in between. This CDR3 reads CASSQTGGRYGYTF. Here the CDR3 DNA reads TGCGCCAGCAGCCAGACCGGTGGCCGCTATGGCTACACCTTC.

V is TRBV7-6 and J is TRBJ2-7; 9 bases line up with TRBD2. The germline CDR1 and CDR2 sequences are SGHVS and FNYEAQ. V was pared by 1 base and J by 1 base, with 2 bases of the junction left unmatched. CDR3 length: 15 residues. The CDR3 DNA follows: TGTGCCAGCAGCTTAGTAGCGGGGGAGTCCTACGAGCAGTACTTC. Amino acids: CASSLVAGESYEQYF.